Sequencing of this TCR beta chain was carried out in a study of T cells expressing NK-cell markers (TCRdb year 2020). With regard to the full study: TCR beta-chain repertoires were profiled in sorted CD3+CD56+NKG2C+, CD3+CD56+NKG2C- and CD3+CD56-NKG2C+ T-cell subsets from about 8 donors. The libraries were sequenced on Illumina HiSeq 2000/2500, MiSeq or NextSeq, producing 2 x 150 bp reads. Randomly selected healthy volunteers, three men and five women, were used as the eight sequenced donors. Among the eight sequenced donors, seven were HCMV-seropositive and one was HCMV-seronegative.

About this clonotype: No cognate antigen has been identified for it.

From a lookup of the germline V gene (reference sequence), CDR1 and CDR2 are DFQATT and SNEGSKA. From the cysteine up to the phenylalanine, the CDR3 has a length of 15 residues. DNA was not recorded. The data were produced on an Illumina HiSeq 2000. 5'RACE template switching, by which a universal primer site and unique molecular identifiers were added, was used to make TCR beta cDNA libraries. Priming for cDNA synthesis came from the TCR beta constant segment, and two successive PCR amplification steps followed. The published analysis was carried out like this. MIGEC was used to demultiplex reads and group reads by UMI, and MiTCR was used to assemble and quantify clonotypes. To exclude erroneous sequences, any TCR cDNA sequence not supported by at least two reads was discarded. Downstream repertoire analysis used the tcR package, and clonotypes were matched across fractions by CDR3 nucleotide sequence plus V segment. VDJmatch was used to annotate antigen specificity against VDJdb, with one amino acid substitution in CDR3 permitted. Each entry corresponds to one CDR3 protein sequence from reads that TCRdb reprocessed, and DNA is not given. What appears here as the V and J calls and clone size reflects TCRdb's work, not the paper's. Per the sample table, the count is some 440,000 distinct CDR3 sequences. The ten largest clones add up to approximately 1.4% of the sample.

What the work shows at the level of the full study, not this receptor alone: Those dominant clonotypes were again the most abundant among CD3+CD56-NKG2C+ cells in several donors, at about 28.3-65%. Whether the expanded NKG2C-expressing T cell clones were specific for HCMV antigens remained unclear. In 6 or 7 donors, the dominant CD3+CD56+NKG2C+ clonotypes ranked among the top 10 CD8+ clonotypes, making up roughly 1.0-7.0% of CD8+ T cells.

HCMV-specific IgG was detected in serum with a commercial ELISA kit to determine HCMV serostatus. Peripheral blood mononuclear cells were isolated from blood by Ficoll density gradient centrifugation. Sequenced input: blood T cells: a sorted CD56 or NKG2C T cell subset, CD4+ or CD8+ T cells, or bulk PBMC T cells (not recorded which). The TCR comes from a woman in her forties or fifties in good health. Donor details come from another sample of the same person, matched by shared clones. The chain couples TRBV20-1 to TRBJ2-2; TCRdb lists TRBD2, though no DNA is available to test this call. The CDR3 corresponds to CSAKDRDFLDGELFF.